This is a list of T cell receptor beta chains from one sample in a study of immune cell composition in non-small cell lung cancer. Profiling relied on immunoSEQ multiplex PCR, and the TCRdb table lists in-frame clones only, not all of them. The sample consists of around 11,000 clones, 50% to 75% of them appearing once. Sample: lung tumor tissue. The receptor source for this set is a human donor with non-small cell lung cancer. Each CDR3 is given with its conserved first and last residue. The D gene is left open where the match is weak. Where a row states a size, it is once, few, many or the class of an expanded clone; other rows omit it.

clone_size,d_call,v_call,j_call,cdr3_nt,cdr3_aa
-,TRBD1,TRBV28,TRBJ2-7,TGTGCCAGCAGTCGCCCGGGACAGGGGTCCTCCTACGAGCAGTACTTC,CASSRPGQGSSYEQYF
few,-,TRBV2,TRBJ2-1,TGTGCCAGCAGTGAACGTAGGGCTAGCGCTAGACTCTTC,CASSERRASARLF
few,TRBD1,TRBV2,TRBJ2-1,TGTGCCAGTCAGGACAGGGTCATCTCCAATGAGCAGTTCTTC,CASQDRVISNEQFF
-,-,TRBV5-6,TRBJ2-3,TGTGCCAGCAGCTTCGGGGGTAGCGGCACAGATACGCAGTATTTT,CASSFGGSGTDTQYF
once,-,TRBV28,TRBJ2-7,TGTGCCACCTCGCGGGGCTCCTACGAGCAGTACTTC,CATSRGSYEQYF
-,TRBD2,TRBV13,TRBJ2-7,TGTGCCAGCAGCTTCATTAGCGGGGGTCTTTTCGAGCAGTACTTC,CASSFISGGLFEQYF
-,-,TRBV6-5,TRBJ2-3,TGTGCCAGCAGTTTAAGAGGCGAGGGCACAGATACGCAGTATTTT,CASSLRGEGTDTQYF
-,-,TRBV23-1,TRBJ1-1,TGCGCCAGCAGTCAACCTCCAGATGGCGGGCTGGGGTACACTGAAGCTTTCTTT,CASSQPPDGGLGYTEAFF
once,TRBD2,TRBV4-3,TRBJ2-5,TGCGCCAGCAGCCAAGACGGGAGGAGCGGTCTGACCCAGTACTTC,CASSQDGRSGLTQYF
-,-,TRBV20-1,TRBJ2-7,TGCAGTGCGTCTGTCTCCTACGAGCAGTACTTC,CSASVSYEQYF
few,TRBD2,TRBV4-2,TRBJ2-1,TGTGCCAGCAGCCACGACCTACGTACTAGCGGGAGCGTTGAGCAGTTCTTC,CASSHDLRTSGSVEQFF
few,-,TRBV30,TRBJ2-4,TGTGCCTGGAGTGTAACTAGTCGCGCCAAAAACATTCAGTACTTC,CAWSVTSRAKNIQYF
once,-,TRBV5-5,TRBJ1-5,TGTGCCAGCAGCCAAGACCCGGACAGCACTAATCAGCCCCAGCATTTT,CASSQDPDSTNQPQHF
few,TRBD2,TRBV6-4,TRBJ2-3,TGTGCCAGCCGAATATATCTTACCGGGACTAGGAGGGATACGCAGTATTTT,CASRIYLTGTRRDTQYF
few,-,TRBV4-2,TRBJ2-7,TGTGCCAGCAGCCAAGATAGTTACCACTCCTACGAGCAGTACTTC,CASSQDSYHSYEQYF
few,TRBD2,TRBV28,TRBJ2-1,TGTGCCAGCAGTCGCCACCTAGCGGGAGGGAGGAATGAGCAGTTCTTC,CASSRHLAGGRNEQFF
-,-,TRBV5-4,TRBJ1-2,TGTGCCAGCAGCTTAGCTTCAGGGTTCGATGGCTACACCTTC,CASSLASGFDGYTF
few,-,TRBV11-2,TRBJ2-2,TGTGCCAGCAGGCTAGCGCGAAACACCGGGGAGCTGTTTTTT,CASRLARNTGELFF
few,TRBD2,TRBV27,TRBJ2-1,TGTGCCAGCAGTTCGACTAGCGGAGCCTACAATGAGCAGTTCTTC,CASSSTSGAYNEQFF
-,TRBD1,TRBV28,TRBJ2-7,TGTGCCAGCAGTCGGACAGGGGGCATCTACGAGCAGTACTTC,CASSRTGGIYEQYF
-,TRBD1,TRBV29-1,TRBJ1-2,TGCAGCGTTGAAGGGGGTGACAGGGTATACGGCTACACCTTC,CSVEGGDRVYGYTF
-,TRBD2,TRBV5-5,TRBJ2-6,TGTGCCAGCAGCTGGCTAGCGGGGGCCCACTCTGGGGCCAACGTCCTGACTTTC,CASSWLAGAHSGANVLTF
-,-,TRBV5-1,TRBJ2-5,TGCGCCAGCAGCCTAAACGCGGGCGGGGAGGAGACCCAGTACTTC,CASSLNAGGEETQYF
-,-,TRBV15,TRBJ2-2,TGTGCCACCAGCAGCGTCGGCAGGGGAGATATCGGGGAGCTGTTTTTT,CATSSVGRGDIGELFF
few,-,TRBV2,TRBJ2-3,TGTGCCAGCGTCTGGGTATCTGGGGGGAGCACAGATACGCAGTATTTT,CASVWVSGGSTDTQYF
-,TRBD1,TRBV28,TRBJ2-7,TGTGCCAGCAGTCCGTATCACGGGACAGGGCAATCCTACGAGCAGTACTTC,CASSPYHGTGQSYEQYF
-,-,TRBV7-2,TRBJ2-7,TGTGCCAGCAGCTTCTGGGGGGGGCACGAGCAGTACTTC,CASSFWGGHEQYF
-,-,TRBV9,TRBJ1-2,TGTGCCAGCAGCGTAGGCAGGAACTATGGCTACACCTTC,CASSVGRNYGYTF
-,TRBD1,TRBV28,TRBJ2-3,TGTGCCAGCAGTTCCATCCGGGACAGGGTCCGAACGCAGTATTTT,CASSSIRDRVRTQYF
-,-,TRBV7-8,TRBJ1-4,TGTGCCAGCAGCTTAGCGCACGGAAAACTGTTTTTT,CASSLAHGKLFF
few,-,TRBV5-5,TRBJ1-1,TGTGCCAGCAGCGTACGACAGAGCGACACTGAAGCTTTCTTT,CASSVRQSDTEAFF
-,TRBD2,TRBV7-6,TRBJ2-5,TGTGCCAGCAAACTAGCGGGAGGTTATGGGGAGACCCAGTACTTC,CASKLAGGYGETQYF
-,-,TRBV6-5,TRBJ2-1,TGTGCCAGCATTAACGCGGGCAATGAGCAGTTCTTC,CASINAGNEQFF
-,-,TRBV7-9,TRBJ2-5,TGTGCCAGCAGCTTCACAACTGGGCTGGAGACCCAGTACTTC,CASSFTTGLETQYF
-,-,TRBV5-4,TRBJ2-7,TGTGCCAGCAGCCAGGATCCCTCCTACGAGCAGTACTTC,CASSQDPSYEQYF
few,TRBD1,TRBV28,TRBJ1-2,TGTGCCAGCAGACCCGGGACAGTAGAAAACTATGGCTACACCTTC,CASRPGTVENYGYTF
once,-,TRBV2,TRBJ1-1,TGTGCCAGCAGTAGGGCCCAGGGCGTCACTGAAGCTTTCTTT,CASSRAQGVTEAFF
few,TRBD1,TRBV28,TRBJ1-2,TGTGCCAGCAGTGATCCGGGACAGGGGGTCTTCGGCTACACCTTC,CASSDPGQGVFGYTF
-,TRBD2,TRBV7-6,TRBJ2-7,TGTGCCAGCAGCTTAGCGGGAGGGGTTCCCGAGCAGTACTTC,CASSLAGGVPEQYF
-,-,TRBV29-1,TRBJ1-2,TGCAGCGTTGACAGCTATGGCTACACCTTC,CSVDSYGYTF
-,TRBD1,TRBV29-1,TRBJ2-7,TGCAGCACGTCGGGACAGGATTCCTACGAGCAGTACTTC,CSTSGQDSYEQYF
-,-,TRBV4-1,TRBJ2-2,TGCGCCAGCAGCCAGCCGGGAACGAACACCGGGGAGCTGTTTTTT,CASSQPGTNTGELFF
-,TRBD2,TRBV4-3,TRBJ2-7,TGCGCCAGCAGCCAAGACCCCCCTAGCGGGGGCTACGAGCAGTACTTC,CASSQDPPSGGYEQYF
-,-,TRBV21-1,TRBJ1-3,TGTGCCAGCAGCCCTACCGGTGGACAGAACTCTGGAAACACCATATATTTT,CASSPTGGQNSGNTIYF
-,-,TRBV7-6,TRBJ2-5,TGTGCCAGCAGCTTACTCCGCGGGCCAGAGACCCAGTACTTC,CASSLLRGPETQYF
-,TRBD1,TRBV29-1,TRBJ2-5,TGCAGCGTTGCTCCGGGACAGGGGACCCAGTACTTC,CSVAPGQGTQYF
-,TRBD2,TRBV5-1,TRBJ2-7,TGCGCCAGCAGCACGAGGACTAGCGGGACGGGGGAGCAGTACTTC,CASSTRTSGTGEQYF
-,TRBD1,TRBV6-1,TRBJ1-3,TGTGCCAGCAGTGCCGGACAGGGAGAAACGGCTGGAAACACCATATATTTT,CASSAGQGETAGNTIYF